This T cell receptor beta chain was sequenced during a study of cytomegalovirus exposure and HLA in healthy donors. PCR primers comprised 60 Vbeta and 13 Jbeta primers. The repertoire was sequenced with immunoSEQ multiplex PCR; TCRdb's copy has only in-frame clones and lacks some. The profile shows under 200,000 clones, about 71% of them singletons. The CDR3 extends over 14 amino acids. Per the germline V gene, CDR1 is LNHDA and CDR2 is SQIVND (reference sequence). V gave up 8 bases and J gave up 5 bases; unmatched junction bases: 9. V gene TRBV19 combines with J gene TRBJ2-1; 7 nucleotides align to TRBD1. This TCR came from a man aged 50 to 60 in good health and CMV-seronegative. The sample was PBMCs. CDR3 sequence reads: CASGGQFPNNEQFF. Here the CDR3 DNA reads TGTGCCAGTGGGGGACAGTTCCCCAACAATGAGCAGTTCTTC.